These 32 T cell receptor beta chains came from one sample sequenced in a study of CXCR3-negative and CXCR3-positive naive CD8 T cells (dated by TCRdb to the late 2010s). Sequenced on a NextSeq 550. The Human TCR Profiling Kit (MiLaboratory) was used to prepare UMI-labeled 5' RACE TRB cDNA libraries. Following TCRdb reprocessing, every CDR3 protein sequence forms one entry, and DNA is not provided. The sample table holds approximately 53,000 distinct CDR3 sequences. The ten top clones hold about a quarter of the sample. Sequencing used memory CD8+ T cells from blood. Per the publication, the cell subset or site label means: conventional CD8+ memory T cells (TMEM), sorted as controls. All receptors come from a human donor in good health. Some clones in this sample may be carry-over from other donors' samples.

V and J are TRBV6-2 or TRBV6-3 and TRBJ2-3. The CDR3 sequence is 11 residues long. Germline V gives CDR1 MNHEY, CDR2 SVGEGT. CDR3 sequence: CASGPGDTQYF.

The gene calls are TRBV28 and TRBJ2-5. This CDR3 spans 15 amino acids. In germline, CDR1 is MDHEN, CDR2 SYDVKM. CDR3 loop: CASSQERKRKETQYF.

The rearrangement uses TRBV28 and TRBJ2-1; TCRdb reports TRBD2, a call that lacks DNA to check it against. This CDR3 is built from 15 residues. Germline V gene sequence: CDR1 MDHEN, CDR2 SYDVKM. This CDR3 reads CASSRGLASYNEQFF. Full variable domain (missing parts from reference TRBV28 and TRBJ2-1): DVKVTQSSRYLVKRTGEKVFLECVQDMDHENMFWYRQDPGLGLRLIYFSYDVKMKEKGDIPEGYSVSREKKERFSLILESASTNQTSMYLCASSRGLASYNEQFFGPGTRLTVL.

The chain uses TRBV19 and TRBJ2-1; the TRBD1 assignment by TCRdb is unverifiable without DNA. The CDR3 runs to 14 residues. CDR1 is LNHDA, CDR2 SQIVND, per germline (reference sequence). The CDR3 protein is CASSAGKTRDEQFF.

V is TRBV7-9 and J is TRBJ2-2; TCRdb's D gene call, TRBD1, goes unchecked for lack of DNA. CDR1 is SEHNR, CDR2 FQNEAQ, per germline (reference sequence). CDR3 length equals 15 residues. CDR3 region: CASSFGTGDTGELFF.

The CDR3 reads CSCSGGAGELFF. The chain is built from TRBV29-1 and TRBJ2-2; TCRdb lists TRBD2, though no DNA is available to test this call. Germline V gene lookup returns CDR1 SQVTM and CDR2 ANQGSEA. This CDR3 comprises 12 residues.

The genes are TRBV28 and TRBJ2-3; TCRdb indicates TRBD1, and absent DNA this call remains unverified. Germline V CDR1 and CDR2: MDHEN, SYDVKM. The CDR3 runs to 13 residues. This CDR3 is CASTGDSTDTQYF.

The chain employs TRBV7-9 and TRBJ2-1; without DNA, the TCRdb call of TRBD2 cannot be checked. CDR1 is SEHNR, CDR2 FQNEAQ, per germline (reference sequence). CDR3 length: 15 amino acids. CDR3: CASSFGTSGYNEQFF.

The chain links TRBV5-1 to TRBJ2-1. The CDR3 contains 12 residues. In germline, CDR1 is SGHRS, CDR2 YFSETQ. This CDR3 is CASSLKASEQFF.

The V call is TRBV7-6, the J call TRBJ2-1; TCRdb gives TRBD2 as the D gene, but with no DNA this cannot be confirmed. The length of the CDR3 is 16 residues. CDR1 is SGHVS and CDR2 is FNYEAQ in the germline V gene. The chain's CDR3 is CASSPGGGPSYNEQFF.

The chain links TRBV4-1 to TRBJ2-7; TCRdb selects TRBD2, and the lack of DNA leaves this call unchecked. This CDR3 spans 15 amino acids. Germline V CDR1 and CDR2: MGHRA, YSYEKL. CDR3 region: CASSYTLAGENEQYF.

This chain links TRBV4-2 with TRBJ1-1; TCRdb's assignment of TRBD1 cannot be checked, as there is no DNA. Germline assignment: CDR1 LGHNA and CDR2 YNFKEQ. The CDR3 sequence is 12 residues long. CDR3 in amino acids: CASSTGSSEAFF.

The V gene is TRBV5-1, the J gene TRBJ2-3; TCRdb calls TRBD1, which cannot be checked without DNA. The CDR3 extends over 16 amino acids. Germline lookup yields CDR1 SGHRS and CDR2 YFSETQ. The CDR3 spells CASSSPPGQLTDTQYF.

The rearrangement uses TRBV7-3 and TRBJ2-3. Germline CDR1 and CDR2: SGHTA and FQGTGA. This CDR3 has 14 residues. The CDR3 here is CASSFLGNKDTQYF.

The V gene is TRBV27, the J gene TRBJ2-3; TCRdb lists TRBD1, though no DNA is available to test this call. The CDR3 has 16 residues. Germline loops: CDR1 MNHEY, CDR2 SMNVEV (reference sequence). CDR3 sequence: CASSLTGGFNTDTQYF.

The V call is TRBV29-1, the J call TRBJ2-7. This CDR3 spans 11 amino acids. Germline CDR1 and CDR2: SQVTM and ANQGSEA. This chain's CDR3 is CSAESNYEQYF.

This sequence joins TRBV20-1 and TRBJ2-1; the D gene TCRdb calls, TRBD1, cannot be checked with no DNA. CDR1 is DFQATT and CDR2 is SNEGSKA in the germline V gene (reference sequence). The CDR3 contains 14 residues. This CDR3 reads CSAYPVQGYNEQFF.

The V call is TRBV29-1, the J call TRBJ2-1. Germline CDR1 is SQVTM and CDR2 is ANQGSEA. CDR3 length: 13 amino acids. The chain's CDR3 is CSVESANYNEQFF.

The CDR3 here is CSARDTGTGAWYEQYF. The chain uses TRBV20-1 and TRBJ2-7; TCRdb's D gene call, TRBD1, goes unchecked for lack of DNA. This CDR3 spans 16 amino acids. Germline CDR1 DFQATT, CDR2 SNEGSKA (reference sequence).

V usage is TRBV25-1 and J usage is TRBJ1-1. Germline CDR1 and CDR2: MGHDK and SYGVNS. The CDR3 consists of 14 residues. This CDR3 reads CASSEARDDTEAFF.

The CDR3 here is CASIPAGQGWGEQYF. The chain joins TRBV7-9 to TRBJ2-7; TCRdb proposes TRBD1, but this gene call is untestable without DNA. CDR1 is SEHNR, CDR2 FQNEAQ, per germline (reference sequence). The CDR3 runs 15 residues.

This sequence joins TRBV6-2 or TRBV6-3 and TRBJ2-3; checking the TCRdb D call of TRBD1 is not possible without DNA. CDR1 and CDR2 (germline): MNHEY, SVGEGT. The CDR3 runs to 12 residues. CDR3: CASIGATTTQYF.

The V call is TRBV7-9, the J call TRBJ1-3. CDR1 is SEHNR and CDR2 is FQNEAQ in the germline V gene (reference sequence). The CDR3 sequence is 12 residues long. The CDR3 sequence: CASSFGGNTIYF.

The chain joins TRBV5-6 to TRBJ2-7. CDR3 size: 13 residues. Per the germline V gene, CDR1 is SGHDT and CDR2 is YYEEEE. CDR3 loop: CASSSRGSYEQYF.

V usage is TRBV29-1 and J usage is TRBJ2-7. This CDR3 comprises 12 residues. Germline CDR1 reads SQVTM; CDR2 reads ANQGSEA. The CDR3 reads CSVWTGPYEQYF.

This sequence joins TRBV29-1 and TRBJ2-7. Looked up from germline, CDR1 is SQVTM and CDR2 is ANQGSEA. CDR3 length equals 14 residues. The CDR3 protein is CSVTGIGSSYEQYF.

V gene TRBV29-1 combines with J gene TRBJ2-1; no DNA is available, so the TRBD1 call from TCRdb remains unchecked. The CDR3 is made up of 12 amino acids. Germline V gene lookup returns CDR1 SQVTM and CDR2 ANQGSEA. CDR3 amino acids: CSAGTGPVEQFF.

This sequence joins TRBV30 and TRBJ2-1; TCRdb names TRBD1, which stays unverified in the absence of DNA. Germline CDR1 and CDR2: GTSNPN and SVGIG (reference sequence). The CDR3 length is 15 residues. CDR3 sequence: CAWQAGPSSYNEQFF.

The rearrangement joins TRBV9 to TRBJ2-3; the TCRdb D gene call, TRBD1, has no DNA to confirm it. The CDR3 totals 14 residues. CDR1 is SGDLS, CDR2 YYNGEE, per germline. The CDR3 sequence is CASSTWGAQDTQYF. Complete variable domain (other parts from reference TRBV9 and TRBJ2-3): DSGVTQTPKHLITATGQRVTLRCSPRSGDLSVYWYQQSLDQGLQFLIQYYNGEERAKGNILERFSAQQFPDLHSELNLSSLELGDSALYFCASSTWGAQDTQYFGPGTRLTVL.

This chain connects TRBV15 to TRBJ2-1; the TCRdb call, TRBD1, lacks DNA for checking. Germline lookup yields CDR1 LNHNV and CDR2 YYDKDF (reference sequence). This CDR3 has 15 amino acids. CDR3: CATSPDREPYNEQFF.

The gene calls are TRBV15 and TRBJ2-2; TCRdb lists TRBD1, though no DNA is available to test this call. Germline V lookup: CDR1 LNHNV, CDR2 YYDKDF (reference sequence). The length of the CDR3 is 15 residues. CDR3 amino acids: CATSRERGCPGELFF.

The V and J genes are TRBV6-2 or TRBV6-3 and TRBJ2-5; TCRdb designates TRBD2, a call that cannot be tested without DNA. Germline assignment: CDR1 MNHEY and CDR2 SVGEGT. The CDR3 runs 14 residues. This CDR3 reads CASTAGGPVETQYF.